The 31 T cell receptor beta chains listed next were all sequenced from one sample in a study of T cell changes during pregnancy in multiple sclerosis. Assay: immunoSEQ multiplex PCR; the TCRdb copy retains only in-frame clones and omits some. The sample yields 70,000 to 100,000 clones, roughly 93% seen once. The sequences come from peripheral blood, collected in the third trimester of pregnancy. Receptors were obtained from a female donor with multiple sclerosis, enrolled in a pregnancy study.

The V call is TRBV30, the J call TRBJ1-2; D unclear. Germline V gene sequence: CDR1 GTSNPN, CDR2 SVGIG (reference sequence). Trimming took off 4 bases at V and 3 bases at J, with 15 bases between the two ends. There are 14 residues in the CDR3. The CDR3 spells CAWNSAGGDYGYTF. The CDR3 DNA reads TGTGCCTGGAACTCGGCAGGAGGTGACTATGGCTACACCTTC.

V gene TRBV5-1 combines with J gene TRBJ1-1; D gene uncertain. The CDR3 has 17 amino acids. Germline CDR1 is SGHRS and CDR2 is YFSETQ. V was shortened by 2 bases and J by 0 bases, with 17 bases between the two germline ends. CDR3: CASSLNPFGVMNTEAFF. The CDR3 nucleotides are TGCGCCAGCAGCTTAAATCCTTTCGGGGTAATGAACACTGAAGCTTTCTTT.

This clone occurred many times. The CDR3 region has the DNA TGTGCCAGCAAAGCCCGACAGGGGGCTCGTGGCTACACCTTC. Translated: CASKARQGARGYTF. This chain links TRBV6-5 with TRBJ1-2; 10 bases align to TRBD1. V gave up 7 bases and J gave up 7 bases; unmatched junction bases: 9. CDR3 length equals 14 residues. Germline V gene lookup returns CDR1 MNHEY and CDR2 SVGAGI.

This clone showed up just a few times. The chain recombines TRBV28 with TRBJ1-2; 7 bases are shared with TRBD1. Germline V gene lookup returns CDR1 MDHEN and CDR2 SYDVKM. This CDR3 is built from 13 residues. Trimming took 8 bases from V and 8 from J; bases not matched to a gene: 11. CDR3: CASLKPGQRGYTF. The CDR3 bases are TGTGCCAGCTTAAAGCCGGGACAGCGGGGCTACACCTTC.

The chain couples TRBV28 to TRBJ1-3; 7 positions agree with TRBD1. After removal of 6 bases from V and 3 bases from J, the junction contained 11 bases not matched to a gene. Germline lookup yields CDR1 MDHEN and CDR2 SYDVKM. CDR3 length equals 16 residues. CDR3 coding DNA: TGTGCCAGCAGCTACCCAACCGACAGGGTTGGAAACACCATATATTTT. Its protein is CASSYPTDRVGNTIYF.

This chain connects TRBV7-9 to TRBJ2-1; TRBD2 matches 11 bases. The V gene end was trimmed by 4 bases and the J gene end by 8 bases; junction bases not matched to a gene: 7. The CDR3 consists of 15 residues. Per the germline V gene, CDR1 is SEHNR and CDR2 is FQNEAQ (reference sequence). In DNA, the CDR3 is TGTGCCAGCAGCTCCACTAGCGGGAGTTCTTATGAGCAGTTCTTC. It codes for CASSSTSGSSYEQFF.

This clone was picked up one time. The V call is TRBV5-6, the J call TRBJ2-5; D is perhaps TRBD1 (5 bases). Trimming took off 1 base at V and 6 bases at J, with 16 bases between the two ends. Looked up from germline, CDR1 is SGHDT and CDR2 is YYEEEE. The CDR3 has 15 amino acids. The CDR3 sequence: CASSLTRVPEQTQYF. CDR3 coding DNA: TGTGCCAGCAGCTTGACCAGGGTACCGGAACAGACCCAGTACTTC.

The J gene is TRBJ2-3, the V gene TRBV4-1; TRBD2 might be the D (6 bases). Germline V gene sequence: CDR1 MGHRA, CDR2 YSYEKL. The V and J ends lost 1 base and 0 bases respectively, with 17 bases between them. This CDR3 is built from 18 residues. CDR3 nucleotides: TGCGCCAGCAGCCAAGCCTCGAGGGGCGGGACTAGCACAGATACGCAGTATTTT. As protein: CASSQASRGGTSTDTQYF.

V usage is TRBV5-1 and J usage is TRBJ2-7; 9 bases line up with TRBD2. The CDR3 runs to 16 residues. V dropped 6 bases and J dropped 4; count of bases not matched to a gene: 14. The germline CDR1 and CDR2 sequences are SGHRS and YFSETQ. CDR3 in amino acids: CASTPGLAGDLYEQYF. DNA for the CDR3: TGCGCCAGCACCCCGGGTTTAGCGGGAGATTTGTACGAGCAGTACTTC.

This chain joins TRBV19 and TRBJ2-1; D not certain. Germline V gives CDR1 LNHDA, CDR2 SQIVND (reference sequence). V dropped 10 bases and J dropped 2 bases, with 9 bases sitting between them. This CDR3 is built from 12 residues. The DNA of the CDR3 is TGTGCCACTTCTGTTACCTACAATGAGCAGTTCTTC. This sequence encodes CATSVTYNEQFF.

This clone occurred once. The V and J genes are TRBV7-5 and TRBJ2-1; the table's D call TRBD2 went unverified against the DNA. TRBV7-5 constitutes a pseudogene. The CDR3 covers 17 residues. CDR3 in DNA: TGTGCCAGAAGCCCCCGACTAGCGGGAGTTGCCTACAATGAGCAGTTCTTC. Translated, it gives CARSPRLAGVAYNEQFF.

This clone was recorded once. The V call is TRBV6-1, the J call TRBJ2-1; perhaps TRBD2 as D (6 bases). The CDR3 is 14 residues long. CDR1 MNHNS and CDR2 SASEGT come from the germline V gene. V lost 4 bases and J lost 7, with 14 bases in between. The CDR3 loop reads CASSVGGPGNEQFF. CDR3 nucleotide sequence: TGTGCCAGCAGTGTCGGAGGGCCGGGTAATGAGCAGTTCTTC.

V and J are TRBV4-2 and TRBJ2-7; TRBD2 agrees at 7 bases. Germline values: CDR1 LGHNA, CDR2 YNFKEQ. The CDR3 spans 15 residues. After removal of 4 bases from V and 2 bases from J, the junction contained 8 bases not matched to a gene. CDR3 loop: CASSPRTGTTYEQYF. CDR3 DNA: TGTGCCAGCAGCCCCAGGACGGGGACTACCTACGAGCAGTACTTC.

The V call is TRBV6-5, the J call TRBJ1-5; D is perhaps TRBD1 (6 bases). CDR3 size: 14 residues. V was shortened by 3 bases and J by 3 bases, with 9 bases between the two germline ends. Germline CDR1 reads MNHEY; CDR2 reads SVGAGI. CDR3 sequence (DNA): TGTGCCAGCAGTTATGGACAGAACAATCAGCCCCAGCATTTT. As protein: CASSYGQNNQPQHF.

The chain joins TRBV28 to TRBJ1-2; D might be TRBD1 (5 bases). With 1 base removed from V and 6 bases from J, the gap between germline ends came to 18 bases. Germline CDR1 MDHEN, CDR2 SYDVKM. The CDR3 runs 16 residues. The CDR3 spells CASSLSHWTKPNGYTF. The CDR3 region has the DNA TGTGCCAGCAGTTTATCTCATTGGACAAAGCCAAATGGCTACACCTTC.

The V call is TRBV6-6, the J call TRBJ1-2, with 7 bases matching TRBD1. With 2 bases clipped from V and 4 bases from J, the junction kept 4 bases outside the gene matches. Looked up from germline, CDR1 is MNHNY and CDR2 is SVGAGI (reference sequence). The CDR3 length is 14 residues. CDR3 DNA sequence: TGTGCCAGCAGTTACGACAGGGCCACCTATGGCTACACCTTC. This codes for CASSYDRATYGYTF.

DNA for the CDR3: TGTGCTAGTGGGCCCGACAGGGGGTCCGGGGAGCTGTTTTTT. It is translated as CASGPDRGSGELFF. V is TRBV12-5 and J is TRBJ2-2, with 9 bases matching TRBD1. The ends lost 6 bases at V and 6 bases at J; junction bases unmatched: 5. The V gene's germline CDR1 is LGHNT and CDR2 FRNRAP. The CDR3 has 14 residues.

The rearrangement joins TRBV5-1 to TRBJ2-2, with 11 bases fitting TRBD2. The CDR3 covers 16 residues. Germline V gene data show CDR1 as SGHRS and CDR2 as YFSETQ. The trim removed 4 bases at V and 2 bases at J, leaving 4 bases unmatched. In DNA, the CDR3 is TGCGCCAGCAGCCTAGGGACTAGCGGAAACACCGGGGAGCTGTTTTTT. The encoded protein is CASSLGTSGNTGELFF. The full variable domain, its missing parts supplied by reference TRBV5-1 and TRBJ2-2, is KAGVTQTPRYLIKTRGQQVTLSCSPISGHRSVSWYQQTPGQGLQFLFEYFSETQRNKGNFPGRFSGRQFSNSRSEMNVSTLELGDSALYLCASSLGTSGNTGELFFGEGSRLTVL.

The chain links TRBV28 to TRBJ1-5, with D possibly being TRBD1 (5 bases). From germline, CDR1 is MDHEN and CDR2 SYDVKM. This CDR3 region has 16 residues. V dropped 2 bases and J dropped 5 bases, with 16 bases sitting between them. CDR3 in amino acids: CASSLSGGISDQPQHF. The CDR3 coding sequence is TGTGCCAGCAGTTTAAGCGGGGGGATCTCCGATCAGCCCCAGCATTTT.

The J gene is TRBJ2-7, the V gene TRBV27; perhaps TRBD1 as D (5 bases). Per the germline V gene, CDR1 is MNHEY and CDR2 is SMNVEV (reference sequence). The V end lost 2 bases, the J end lost 5 bases, and 10 bases lay between the germline ends. CDR3 size: 13 residues. This CDR3 reads CASSLTGPHEQYF. The CDR3 nucleotides read TGTGCCAGCAGTTTAACAGGTCCCCACGAGCAGTACTTC.

Comments on this clone: A far larger clone is a single base away, which makes a read error likely. J is TRBJ2-7 and V is TRBV7-9; D not resolved. CDR1 is SEHNR and CDR2 is FQNEAQ in the germline V gene (reference sequence). The CDR3 has 12 amino acids. With 1 base removed from V and 3 bases from J, the gap between germline ends came to 4 bases. This chain's CDR3 is CASSLGDYEQYF. In DNA, the CDR3 is TGTGCCAGCAGCTTAGGAGACTACGAGCAGTACTTC.

This sequence joins TRBV7-9 and TRBJ1-1; tentatively, D is TRBD1 (5 bases). With 6 bases removed from V and 5 bases from J, the gap between germline ends came to 13 bases. The germline CDR1 and CDR2 sequences are SEHNR and FQNEAQ (reference sequence). This CDR3 is 13 amino acids long. The CDR3 DNA reads TGTGCCAGCAGTCTCCCAGGGAAAACTGAAGCTTTCTTT. Protein: CASSLPGKTEAFF.

This rearrangement joins TRBV6-5 to TRBJ1-5; D gene unclear. CDR3 size: 14 residues. The V end was cut by 8 bases, the J end by 6 bases, with 17 bases between. In germline, CDR1 is MNHEY, CDR2 SVGAGI. The CDR3 sequence: CASRSGGQLQPQHF. The DNA of the CDR3 is TGTGCCAGCCGATCCGGCGGGCAGCTTCAGCCCCAGCATTTT.

This clone was detected once. DNA for the CDR3: TGTGCCAGCAGTGCGGACAGGGGGCGGACCGGGGAGCTGTTTTTT. Amino acids: CASSADRGRTGELFF. The rearrangement joins TRBV27 to TRBJ2-2; TRBD1 matches at 11 bases. The germline V gene encodes CDR1 MNHEY and CDR2 SMNVEV (reference sequence). The CDR3 loop spans 15 amino acids. Losses at the gene ends were 5 bases for V and 5 bases for J; bases not matched to a gene: 4.

The V call is TRBV28, the J call TRBJ2-7, with 9 bases fitting TRBD1. This CDR3 is built from 14 residues. Germline lookup yields CDR1 MDHEN and CDR2 SYDVKM. The V and J ends lost 6 bases and 3 bases, in that order; junction bases with no gene match: 6. CDR3 sequence (DNA): TGTGCCAGCAGAATCGGACAGGGGCGCTACGAGCAGTACTTC. Translated: CASRIGQGRYEQYF.

CDR3 in DNA: TGTGCCAGCAGTGAGGGCATGTGGTACGAGCAGTACTTC. This sequence encodes CASSEGMWYEQYF. The gene calls are TRBV6-1 and TRBJ2-7; unclear D gene. This CDR3 region has 13 residues. Germline lookup yields CDR1 MNHNS and CDR2 SASEGT. With 3 bases removed from V and 4 bases from J, the gap between germline ends came to 10 bases.

The rearrangement links TRBV16 to TRBJ1-5, with D unclear. This CDR3 region has 15 residues. CDR1 is KGHSY, CDR2 FQNENV, per germline. V was clipped by 5 bases and J by 4 bases, with 15 bases between them. The CDR3: CASSLRGGKNQPQHF. In DNA, the CDR3 is TGTGCCAGCAGCTTGCGGGGAGGGAAAAATCAGCCCCAGCATTTT. The full variable domain, rest sourced from reference TRBV16 and TRBJ1-5, is GEEVAQTPKHLVRGEGQKAKLYCAPIKGHSYVFWYQQVLKNEFKFLISFQNENVFDETGMPKERFSAKCLPNSPCSLEIQATKLEDSAVYFCASSLRGGKNQPQHFGDGTRLSIL.

This chain links TRBV11-2 with TRBJ2-7; TRBD2 agrees at 7 bases. The CDR3 consists of 14 residues. The germline V gene encodes CDR1 SGHAT and CDR2 FQNNGV. The ends lost 0 bases at V and 3 bases at J; junction bases unmatched: 2. DNA of the CDR3: TGTGCCAGCAGCTTAGAGGGGGGGATCTACGAGCAGTACTTC. Its protein is CASSLEGGIYEQYF.

There are a few counts of this clone. The gene calls are TRBV19 and TRBJ2-3; 10 bases are a match to TRBD2. Trimming took 0 bases from V and 7 from J; bases not matched to a gene: 7. The CDR3 is 16 amino acids. CDR1 LNHDA and CDR2 SQIVND come from the germline V gene (reference sequence). The CDR3 loop is CASSIDPAGGLNTQYF. The CDR3 DNA is TGTGCCAGTAGTATAGACCCAGCGGGAGGGTTGAATACGCAGTATTTT.

J is TRBJ2-7 and V is TRBV5-4; 7 bases line up with TRBD2. The CDR3 loop spans 14 amino acids. Looked up from germline, CDR1 is SGHNT and CDR2 is YYREEE (reference sequence). V gave up 6 bases and J gave up 0 bases; unmatched junction bases: 6. The chain's CDR3 is CASTLGGSSYEQYF. The CDR3 coding sequence is TGTGCCAGCACCCTGGGGGGGAGCTCCTACGAGCAGTACTTC. Filled out from reference TRBV5-4 and TRBJ2-7, the complete variable domain reads ETGVTQSPTHLIKTRGQQVTLRCSSQSGHNTVSWYQQALGQGPQFIFQYYREEENGRGNFPPRFSGLQFPNYSSELNVNALELDDSALYLCASTLGGSSYEQYFGPGTRLTVT.

This clone was picked up one time. This chain joins TRBV28 and TRBJ1-1; D is possibly TRBD1 (5 bases). The CDR3 covers 12 residues. Germline V lookup: CDR1 MDHEN, CDR2 SYDVKM. Trimming removed 6 bases at V and 8 bases at J, with 13 bases between. CDR3 nucleotides: TGTGCCAGCAGGTCAGGGTCCCGGGAAGCTTTCTTT. Translating it yields CASRSGSREAFF.